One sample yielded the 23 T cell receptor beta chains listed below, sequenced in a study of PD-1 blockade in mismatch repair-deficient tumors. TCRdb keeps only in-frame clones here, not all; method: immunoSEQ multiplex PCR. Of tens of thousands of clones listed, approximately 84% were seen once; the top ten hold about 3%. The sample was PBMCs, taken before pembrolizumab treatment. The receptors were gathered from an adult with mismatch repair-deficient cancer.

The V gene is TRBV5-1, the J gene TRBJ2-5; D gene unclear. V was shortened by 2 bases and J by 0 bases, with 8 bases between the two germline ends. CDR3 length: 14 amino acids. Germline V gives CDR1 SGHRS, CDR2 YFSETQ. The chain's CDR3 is CASSFPSNQETQYF. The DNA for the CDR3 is TGCGCCAGCAGCTTCCCTAGTAACCAAGAGACCCAGTACTTC.

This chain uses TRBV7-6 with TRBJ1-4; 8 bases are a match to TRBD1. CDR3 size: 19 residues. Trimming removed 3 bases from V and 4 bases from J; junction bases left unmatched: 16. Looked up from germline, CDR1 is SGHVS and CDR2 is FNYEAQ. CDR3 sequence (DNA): TGTGCCAGCAGCTTTCGAAGGACAGGGATGGTTACAGGTAATGAAAAACTGTTTTTT. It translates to CASSFRRTGMVTGNEKLFF.

This CDR3 is CASSEVGGVDTDTQYF. The CDR3 DNA is TGTGCCAGCAGTGAAGTGGGAGGGGTGGACACAGATACGCAGTATTTT. V and J are TRBV2 and TRBJ2-3; 7 bases match TRBD2. V lost 1 base and J lost 2; bases outside the gene matches: 6. Per the germline V gene, CDR1 is SNHLY and CDR2 is FYNNEI. This CDR3 has 16 amino acids.

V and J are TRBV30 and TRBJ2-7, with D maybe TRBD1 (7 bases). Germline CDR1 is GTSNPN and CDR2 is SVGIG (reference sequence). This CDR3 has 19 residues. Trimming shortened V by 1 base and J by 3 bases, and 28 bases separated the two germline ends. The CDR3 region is CAWSGLGQGDNGRYYEQYF. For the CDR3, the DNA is TGTGCCTGGAGTGGGTTGGGGCAGGGGGATAACGGGAGATACTACGAGCAGTACTTC.

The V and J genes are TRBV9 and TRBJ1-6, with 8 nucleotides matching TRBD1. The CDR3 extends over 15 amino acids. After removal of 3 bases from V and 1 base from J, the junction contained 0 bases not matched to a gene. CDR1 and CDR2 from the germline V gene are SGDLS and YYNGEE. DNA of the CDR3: TGTGCCAGCAGCGGACAGGGGTCCTATAATTCACCCCTCCACTTT. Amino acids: CASSGQGSYNSPLHF.

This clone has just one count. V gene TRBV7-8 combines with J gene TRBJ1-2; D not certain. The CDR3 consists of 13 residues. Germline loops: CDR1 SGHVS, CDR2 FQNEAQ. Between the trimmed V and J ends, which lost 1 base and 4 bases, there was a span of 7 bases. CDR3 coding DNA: TGTGCCAGCAGCTTAGGTACTATCTATGGCTACACCTTC. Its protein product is CASSLGTIYGYTF.

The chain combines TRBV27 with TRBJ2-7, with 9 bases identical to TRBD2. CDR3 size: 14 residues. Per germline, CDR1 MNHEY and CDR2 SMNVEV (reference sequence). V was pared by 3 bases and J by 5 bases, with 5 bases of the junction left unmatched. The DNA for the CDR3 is TGTGCCAGCAGTTTCCAGCGGGAGGACGACGAGCAGTACTTC. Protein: CASSFQREDDEQYF.

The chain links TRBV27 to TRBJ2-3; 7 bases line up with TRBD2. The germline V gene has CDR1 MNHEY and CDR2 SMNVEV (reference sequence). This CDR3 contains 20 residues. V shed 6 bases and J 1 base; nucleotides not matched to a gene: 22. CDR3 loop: CASSPDLDWRAGRGTDTQYF. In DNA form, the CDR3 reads TGTGCCAGCAGCCCGGACTTGGACTGGCGCGCTGGGAGGGGCACAGATACGCAGTATTTT.

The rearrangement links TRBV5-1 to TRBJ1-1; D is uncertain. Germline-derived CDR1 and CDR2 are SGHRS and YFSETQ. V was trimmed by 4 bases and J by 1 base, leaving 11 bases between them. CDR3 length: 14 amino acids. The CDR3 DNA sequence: TGCGCCAGCAGCCAACAAACAGCGAACACTGAAGCTTTCTTT. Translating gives CASSQQTANTEAFF.

CDR3 sequence (DNA): TGTGCCAGCACTCGGACTAGCGGCTTGGAGCAGTTCTTC. It specifies CASTRTSGLEQFF. V and J are TRBV6-5 and TRBJ2-1; TRBD2 matches 10 bases. Germline V gene data show CDR1 as MNHEY and CDR2 as SVGAGI. Trimming took 7 bases from V and 10 from J; bases not matched to a gene: 7. The CDR3 runs to 13 residues.

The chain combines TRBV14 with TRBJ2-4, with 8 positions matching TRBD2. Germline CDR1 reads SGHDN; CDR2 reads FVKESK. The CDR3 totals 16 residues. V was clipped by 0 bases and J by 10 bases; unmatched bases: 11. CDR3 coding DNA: TGTGCCAGCAGCCAAGAATCGGGGGGGGCCCCCTGGATTCAGTACTTC. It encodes CASSQESGGAPWIQYF.

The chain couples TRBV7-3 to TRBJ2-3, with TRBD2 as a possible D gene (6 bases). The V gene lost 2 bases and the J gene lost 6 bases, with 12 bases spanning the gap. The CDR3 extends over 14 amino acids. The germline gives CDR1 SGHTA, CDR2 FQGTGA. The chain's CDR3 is CASSLGREYDTQYF. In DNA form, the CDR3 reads TGTGCCAGCAGCTTAGGGCGGGAATACGATACGCAGTATTTT.

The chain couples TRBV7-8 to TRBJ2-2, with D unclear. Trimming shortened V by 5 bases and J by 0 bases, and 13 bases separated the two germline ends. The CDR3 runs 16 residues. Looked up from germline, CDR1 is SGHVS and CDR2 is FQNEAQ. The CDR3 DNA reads TGTGCCAGCAGCCCTCGCGGTCAGTCGAACACCGGGGAGCTGTTTTTT. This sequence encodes CASSPRGQSNTGELFF.

The CDR3 region is CASSSWDRQNSNYGYTF. As DNA, the CDR3 is TGTGCCAGCAGTTCATGGGACAGGCAGAACTCTAACTATGGCTACACCTTC. This sequence joins TRBV27 and TRBJ1-2; 8 bases fit TRBD1. The CDR3 covers 17 residues. Germline V gene lookup returns CDR1 MNHEY and CDR2 SMNVEV (reference sequence). J lost 0 bases, V lost 4 bases, and 10 bases had no gene match.

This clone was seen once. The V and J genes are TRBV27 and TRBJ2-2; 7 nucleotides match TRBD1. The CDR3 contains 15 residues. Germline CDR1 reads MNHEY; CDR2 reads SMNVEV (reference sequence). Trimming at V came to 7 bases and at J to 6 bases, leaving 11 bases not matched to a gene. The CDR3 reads CASIPNRGSAGELFF. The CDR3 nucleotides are TGTGCCAGCATTCCGAACAGGGGATCCGCCGGGGAGCTGTTTTTT.

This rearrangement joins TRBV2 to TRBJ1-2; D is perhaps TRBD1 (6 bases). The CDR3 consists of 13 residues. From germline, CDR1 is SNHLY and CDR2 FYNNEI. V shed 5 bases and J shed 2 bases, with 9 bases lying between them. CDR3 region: CASSPTGNYGYTF. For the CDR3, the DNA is TGTGCCAGCAGTCCCACAGGGAACTATGGCTACACCTTC.

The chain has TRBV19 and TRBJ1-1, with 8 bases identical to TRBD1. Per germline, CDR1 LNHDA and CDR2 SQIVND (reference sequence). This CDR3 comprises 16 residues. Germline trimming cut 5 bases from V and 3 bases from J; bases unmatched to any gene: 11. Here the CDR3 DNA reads TGTGCCAGTAGTGAACCCAGGGGGCTCGGCGACACTGAAGCTTTCTTT. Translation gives CASSEPRGLGDTEAFF.

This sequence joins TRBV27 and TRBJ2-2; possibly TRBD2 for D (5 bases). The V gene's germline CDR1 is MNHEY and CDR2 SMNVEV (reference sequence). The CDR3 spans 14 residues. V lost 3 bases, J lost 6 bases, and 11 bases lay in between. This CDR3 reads CASSLGSAAGELFF. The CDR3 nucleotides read TGTGCCAGCAGTTTGGGTAGCGCAGCCGGGGAGCTGTTTTTT.

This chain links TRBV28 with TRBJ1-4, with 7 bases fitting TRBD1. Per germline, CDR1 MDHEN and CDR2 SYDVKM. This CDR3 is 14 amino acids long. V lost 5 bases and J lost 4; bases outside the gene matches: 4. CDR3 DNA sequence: TGTGCCAGCAGTGTGGACAGGTTTAATGAAAAACTGTTTTTT. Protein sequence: CASSVDRFNEKLFF.

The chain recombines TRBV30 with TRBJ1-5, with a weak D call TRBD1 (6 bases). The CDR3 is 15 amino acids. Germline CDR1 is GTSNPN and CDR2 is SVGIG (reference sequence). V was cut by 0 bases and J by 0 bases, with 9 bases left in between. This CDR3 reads CAWSVQGGSNQPQHF. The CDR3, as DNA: TGTGCCTGGAGTGTACAGGGCGGTAGCAATCAGCCCCAGCATTTT.

CDR3 coding DNA: TGTGCCAGCAGCGTAACAGGGAATCCCGATCAGCCCCAGCATTTT. Translation: CASSVTGNPDQPQHF. V usage is TRBV7-2 and J usage is TRBJ1-5; TRBD1 is a possible D gene (6 bases). Trimming took 5 bases from V and 5 from J, leaving 16 bases between them. This CDR3 contains 15 residues. CDR1 and CDR2 (germline): SGHTA, FQGNSA.

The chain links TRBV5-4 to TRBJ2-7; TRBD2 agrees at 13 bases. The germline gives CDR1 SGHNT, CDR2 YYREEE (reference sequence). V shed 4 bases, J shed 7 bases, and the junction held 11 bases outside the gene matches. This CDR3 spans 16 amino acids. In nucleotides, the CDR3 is TGTGCCAGCAGCCCCGGACTAGCGGGAGCGGTGGGTGAGCAGTACTTC. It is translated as CASSPGLAGAVGEQYF. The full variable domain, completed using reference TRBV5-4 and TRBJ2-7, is ETGVTQSPTHLIKTRGQQVTLRCSSQSGHNTVSWYQQALGQGPQFIFQYYREEENGRGNFPPRFSGLQFPNYSSELNVNALELDDSALYLCASSPGLAGAVGEQYFGPGTRLTVT.

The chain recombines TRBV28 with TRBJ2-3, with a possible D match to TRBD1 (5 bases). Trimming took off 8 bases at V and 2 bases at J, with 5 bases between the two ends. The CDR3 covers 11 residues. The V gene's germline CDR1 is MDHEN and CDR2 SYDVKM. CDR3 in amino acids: CASGHTDTQYF. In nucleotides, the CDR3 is TGTGCCAGCGGACACACAGATACGCAGTATTTT.